Listed here are 14 T cell receptor beta chains from one sample, sequenced in a study of cytomegalovirus exposure and HLA in healthy donors. The PCR was carried out with 60 Vbeta primers and 13 Jbeta primers. Sequencing used immunoSEQ multiplex PCR; TCRdb keeps in-frame clones, though not all of them. The top ten clones hold under 5% of a sample with over 150,000 clones, 84% of them seen once. Sequenced sample: PBMCs. The receptors come from a girl between 5 and 17 years old in good health and CMV-seropositive.

With respect to this clone: One end of the junction fails to match germline, which may point to a read error. This sample also contains other DNA sequences that code for the same CDR3. The chain combines TRBV5-1 with TRBJ2-3, with D perhaps TRBD1 or TRBD2 (6 bases each). The CDR3 totals 13 residues. Germline loops: CDR1 SGHRS, CDR2 YFSETQ. CDR3 residues: CASSLGGPDTQYF. The DNA for the CDR3 is TGCGCCAGCAGTTTGGGGGGCCCAGATACGCAGTATTTT.

J is TRBJ2-5 and V is TRBV27, with TRBD2 matching 8 bases. V lost 3 bases to trimming and J lost 7 bases; unmatched junction nucleotides: 4. CDR1 is MNHEY and CDR2 is SMNVEV in the germline V gene (reference sequence). The CDR3 has 13 amino acids. The CDR3 region is CASSFFREGTQYF. For the CDR3, the DNA is TGTGCCAGCAGTTTCTTTCGGGAGGGGACCCAGTACTTC.

The chain carries TRBV5-5 and TRBJ2-7, with 8 bases lining up with TRBD1. Germline assignment: CDR1 SGHKS and CDR2 YYEKEE (reference sequence). CDR3 length equals 14 residues. J lost 4 bases, V lost 5 bases, and 8 bases had no gene match. CDR3 sequence (DNA): TGTGCCAGCAGGAGGCCAGGGGGCCGGTACGAGCAGTACTTC. Protein product: CASRRPGGRYEQYF.

J is TRBJ2-4 and V is TRBV25-1; 8 bases line up with TRBD2. V lost 4 bases, J lost 7 bases, and 3 bases stayed unmatched. Germline CDR1 MGHDK, CDR2 SYGVNS. This CDR3 spans 13 amino acids. The CDR3 reads CASSVAGTNIQYF. The CDR3 DNA follows: TGTGCCAGCAGTGTAGCGGGGACGAACATTCAGTACTTC. The entire variable domain, with the rest obtained from reference TRBV25-1 and TRBJ2-4, is as follows: EADIYQTPRYLVIGTGKKITLECSQTMGHDKMYWYQQDPGMELHLIHYSYGVNSTEKGDLSSESTVSRIRTEHFPLTLESARPSHTSQYLCASSVAGTNIQYFGAGTRLSVL.

This clone was picked up a small number of times. The chain uses TRBV11-1 and TRBJ2-7; possible D gene TRBD2, 6 bases. Between the trimmed V and J ends, which lost 5 bases and 4 bases, there was a span of 21 bases. Germline assignment: CDR1 SGHAT and CDR2 FQDESV (reference sequence). There are 16 residues in the CDR3. This CDR3 reads CASSPLARTTIYEQYF. The CDR3, as DNA: TGTGCCAGCAGCCCCCTAGCACGGACTACCATTTACGAGCAGTACTTC.

The chain couples TRBV28 to TRBJ2-1; 9 bases align to TRBD1. The germline V gene encodes CDR1 MDHEN and CDR2 SYDVKM. The CDR3 has 21 amino acids. V lost 1 base, J lost 1 base, and 17 bases stayed unmatched. The CDR3 DNA is TGTGCCAGCAGTTTATCCGGTCTCGGGACAGGGTCCAGTGGTTCCTACAATGAGCAGTTCTTC. This gives the protein CASSLSGLGTGSSGSYNEQFF. The variable domain in full, with the rest retrieved from reference TRBV28 and TRBJ2-1, is DVKVTQSSRYLVKRTGEKVFLECVQDMDHENMFWYRQDPGLGLRLIYFSYDVKMKEKGDIPEGYSVSREKKERFSLILESASTNQTSMYLCASSLSGLGTGSSGSYNEQFFGPGTRLTVL.

The J gene is TRBJ1-2, the V gene TRBV11-3, with 8 bases identical to TRBD1. Germline values: CDR1 SGHNT, CDR2 YENEEA. The CDR3 totals 15 residues. Trimming cost V 4 bases and J 3 bases; bases outside gene matches: 7. The CDR3 protein is CASSSFDRGDYGYTF. In nucleotides, the CDR3 is TGTGCCAGCAGCTCGTTCGACAGGGGTGACTATGGCTACACCTTC.

CDR3 in amino acids: CASSRGTSVYQETQYF. The CDR3 DNA reads as TGTGCCAGCAGCCGGGGGACTAGTGTGTACCAAGAGACCCAGTACTTC. V gene TRBV7-9 combines with J gene TRBJ2-5; TRBD2 aligns across 8 bases. V shed 5 bases and J 0 bases; nucleotides not matched to a gene: 8. Per germline, CDR1 SEHNR and CDR2 FQNEAQ (reference sequence). This CDR3 has 16 residues.

A note on this clone: An end of the junction does not agree with germline; a read error may underlie this. The rearrangement links TRBV7-7 to TRBJ2-7, with TRBD2 matching over 8 bases. The CDR3 sequence is 16 residues long. CDR1 and CDR2 (germline): SSHAT, FNYEAQ (reference sequence). The CDR3 loop is CASSSNSGGPPHEQYF. CDR3 nucleotides: TGTGCTAGCAGCTCGAACTCGGGGGGGCCCCCCCACGAGCAGTACTTC.

This clone qualifies as medium-sized. The V call is TRBV7-9, the J call TRBJ1-1; 10 bases agree with TRBD1. Trimming took 5 bases from V and 11 from J; bases not matched to a gene: 11. Germline V CDR1 and CDR2: SEHNR, FQNEAQ (reference sequence). CDR3 length: 14 residues. The CDR3 DNA is TGTGCCAGCAGCGTCACCGGGACAGGGGACCCGGCTTTCTTT. Translated: CASSVTGTGDPAFF.

With regard to this clone: Germline is not matched at one junction end, which may reflect a read error. The chain combines TRBV7-9 with TRBJ2-7; TRBD1 agrees at 8 bases. This CDR3 region has 15 residues. Germline CDR1 and CDR2: SEHNR and FQNEAQ (reference sequence). Here the CDR3 reads CSSSIPTGDSYEQYF. The CDR3 bases are TGTTCCAGCAGCATACCGACAGGGGACTCCTACGAGCAGTACTTC.

This rearrangement joins TRBV2 to TRBJ1-5; no reliable D call. The CDR3 consists of 14 residues. Germline V gives CDR1 SNHLY, CDR2 FYNNEI. The V and J ends lost 2 bases and 0 bases respectively, with 5 bases between them. The CDR3 spells CASSEIRSNQPQHF. The CDR3 DNA follows: TGTGCCAGCAGTGAAATCCGTAGCAATCAGCCCCAGCATTTT.

The CDR3 is CASSIGPQANIYEQYF. In DNA form, the CDR3 reads TGTGCCAGTAGTATAGGCCCCCAGGCTAACATCTACGAGCAGTACTTC. The J gene is TRBJ2-7, the V gene TRBV19; D is unclear. V lost 1 base to trimming and J lost 3 bases, with 16 bases between them. The CDR3 length is 16 residues. Germline CDR1 is LNHDA and CDR2 is SQIVND (reference sequence). Looking up the rest from reference TRBV19 and TRBJ2-7 gives the full variable domain: DGGITQSPKYLFRKEGQNVTLSCEQNLNHDAMYWYRQDPGQGLRLIYYSQIVNDFQKGDIAEGYSVSREKKESFPLTVTSAQKNPTAFYLCASSIGPQANIYEQYFGPGTRLTVT.

This chain uses TRBV9 with TRBJ1-6; TRBD1 might be the D (6 bases). This CDR3 comprises 14 residues. The germline CDR1 and CDR2 sequences are SGDLS and YYNGEE. The germline V and J ends were trimmed by 0 bases and 5 bases, with 6 bases remaining between them. The CDR3 loop reads CASSVAGDNSPLHF. The CDR3 region has the DNA TGTGCCAGCAGCGTAGCAGGGGATAATTCACCCCTCCACTTT.